The clone carrying this TCR beta chain has ten or more counts. What it binds is unknown. TCRdb ran MiXCR on the reads and lists one entry per CDR3 protein. The sample has 200,000 or so distinct CDR3 sequences; about 28% are singletons. These data originate in a study of T cell repertoires in cytomegalovirus infection. Across the whole study: Through public TCR beta signatures, both CMV infection and matching HLA type were indicated.

Whole-study results and caveats: Carriage of CMV together with the relevant HLA was identifiable through cumulative public TCR beta family frequency. CMV-specific TCR beta clonotypes restricted by HLA-C were the ones dominating the ex vivo response.

This TCR was recovered from a human donor in good health (CMV status not recorded). Some clones in this sample may be carry-over from other donors' samples. The material sequenced was PBMCs.

The CDR3 region is CSVEIQETGFYGYTF. The CDR3 bases are TGCAGCGTCGAGATCCAGGAGACAGGGTTCTATGGCTACACCTTC. The V gene is TRBV29-1, the J gene TRBJ1-2; 7 bases fit TRBD1. This CDR3 spans 15 amino acids. Germline CDR1 is SQVTM and CDR2 is ANQGSEA. Trimming at V came to 6 bases and at J to 4 bases, leaving 14 bases not matched to a gene.